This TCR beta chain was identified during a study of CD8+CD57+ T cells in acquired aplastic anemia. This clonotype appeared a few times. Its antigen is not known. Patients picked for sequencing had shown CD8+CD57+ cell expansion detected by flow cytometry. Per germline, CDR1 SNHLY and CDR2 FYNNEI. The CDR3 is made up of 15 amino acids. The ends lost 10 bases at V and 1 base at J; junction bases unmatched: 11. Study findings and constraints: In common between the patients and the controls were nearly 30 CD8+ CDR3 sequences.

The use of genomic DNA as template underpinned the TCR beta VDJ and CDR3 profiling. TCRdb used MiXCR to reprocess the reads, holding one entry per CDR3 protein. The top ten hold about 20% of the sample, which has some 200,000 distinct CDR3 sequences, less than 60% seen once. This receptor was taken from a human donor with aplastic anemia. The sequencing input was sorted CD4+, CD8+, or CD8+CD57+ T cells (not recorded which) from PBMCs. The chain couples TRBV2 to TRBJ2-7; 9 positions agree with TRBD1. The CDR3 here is CATHQGTGPSYEQYF. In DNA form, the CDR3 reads TGTGCCACCCATCAAGGGACAGGGCCGTCCTACGAGCAGTACTTC. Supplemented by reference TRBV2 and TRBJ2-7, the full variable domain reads EPEVTQTPSHQVTQMGQEVILRCVPISNHLYFYWYRQILGQKVEFLVSFYNNEISEKSEIFDDQFSVERPDGSNFTLKIRSTKLEDSAMYFCATHQGTGPSYEQYFGPGTRLTVT.